This T cell receptor (beta chain) was recorded in a study of cytomegalovirus exposure and HLA in healthy donors. The PCR ran on 60 Vbeta and 13 Jbeta primers. Clones were read by immunoSEQ multiplex PCR, and TCRdb kept only the in-frame ones, dropping some. The repertoire holds approximately 150,000 clones, with around 68% as singletons. The CDR3 consists of 13 residues. Trimming stripped 6 bases from V and 1 base from J, with 9 bases between. CDR1 and CDR2 (germline): MNHEY, SVGAGI. This chain joins TRBV6-5 and TRBJ1-1; tentatively, D is TRBD1 (6 bases). The sequenced sample consisted of PBMCs. This clonotype was sampled from a woman aged 40-49 years in good health and CMV-seropositive. The CDR3 is CASRNRANTEAFF. For the CDR3, the DNA is TGTGCCAGCAGGAACAGGGCGAACACTGAAGCTTTCTTT.